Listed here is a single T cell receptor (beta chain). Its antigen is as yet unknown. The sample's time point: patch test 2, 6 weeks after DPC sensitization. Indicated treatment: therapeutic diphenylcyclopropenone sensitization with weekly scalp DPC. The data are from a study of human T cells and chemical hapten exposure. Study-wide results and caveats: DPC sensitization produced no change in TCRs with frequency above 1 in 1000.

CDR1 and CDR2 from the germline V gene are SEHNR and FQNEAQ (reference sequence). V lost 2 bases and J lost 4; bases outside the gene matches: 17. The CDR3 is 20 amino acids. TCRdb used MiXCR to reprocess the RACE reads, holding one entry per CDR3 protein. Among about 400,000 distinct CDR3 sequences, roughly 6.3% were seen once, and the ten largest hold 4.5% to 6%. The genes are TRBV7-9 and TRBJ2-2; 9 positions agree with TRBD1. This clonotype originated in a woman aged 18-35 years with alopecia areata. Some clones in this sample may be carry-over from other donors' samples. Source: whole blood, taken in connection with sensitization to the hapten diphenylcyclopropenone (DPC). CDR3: CASSLTHRGAGQGSTGELFF. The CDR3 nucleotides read TGTGCCAGCAGCTTAACCCACCGCGGAGCCGGACAGGGGTCCACCGGGGAGCTGTTTTTT. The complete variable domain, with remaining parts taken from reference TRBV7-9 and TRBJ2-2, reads DTGVSQNPRHKITKRGQNVTFRCDPISEHNRLYWYRQTLGQGPEFLTYFQNEAQLEKSRLLSDRFSAERPKGSFSTLEIQRTEQGDSAMYLCASSLTHRGAGQGSTGELFFGEGSRLTVL.